These 23 T cell receptor beta chains share one sample of origin, sequenced in a study of blood T cells in healthy people across ages. The use of a sample-barcoded 5' primer and a J-beta primer mix characterized a second PCR of roughly 6 to 12 cycles. TCRdb re-derived calls from the 5' RACE reads in MiXCR, one entry per CDR3 protein. Found here are hundreds of thousands of distinct CDR3 sequences, 58% of them singletons; the top ten hold 30% to 45%. Source material: blood. These receptors were taken from a man between 60 and 75 years old in good health.

The rearrangement links TRBV7-9 to TRBJ1-1; D is undetermined. The CDR3 contains 12 residues. Germline V gene data show CDR1 as SEHNR and CDR2 as FQNEAQ (reference sequence). Trimming left V 0 bases short and J 7 bases short, with 6 bases between. The CDR3 is CASSLATSEAFF. CDR3 coding DNA: TGTGCCAGCAGCTTAGCTACTAGTGAAGCTTTCTTT.

The V and J genes are TRBV29-1 and TRBJ2-3, with no clear D. V lost 3 bases and J 2 bases, leaving 9 bases between the germline ends. The germline CDR1 and CDR2 sequences are SQVTM and ANQGSEA. The CDR3 has 13 residues. The CDR3 bases are TGCAGCGTTGACCCTCAATTCACAGATACGCAGTATTTT. This translates into CSVDPQFTDTQYF.

The chain employs TRBV27 and TRBJ1-4; weak D call: TRBD1 (5 bases). CDR3 size: 17 residues. The germline gives CDR1 MNHEY, CDR2 SMNVEV (reference sequence). V dropped 5 bases and J dropped 3 bases, with 19 bases sitting between them. The CDR3 DNA reads TGTGCCAGCAGTCGTACGGGCCAGACAGCCCCTAATGAAAAACTGTTTTTT. As protein: CASSRTGQTAPNEKLFF.

The V call is TRBV6-1, the J call TRBJ1-2; 8 bases are a match to TRBD1. The CDR3 extends over 14 amino acids. Germline loops: CDR1 MNHNS, CDR2 SASEGT. V gave up 6 bases and J gave up 2 bases; unmatched junction bases: 5. CDR3 protein: CASRVTGENYGYTF. The CDR3 region has the DNA TGTGCCAGCAGGGTGACAGGGGAGAACTATGGCTACACCTTC.

This sequence joins TRBV6-2 or TRBV6-3 and TRBJ2-7, with D uncertain. From germline, CDR1 is MNHEY and CDR2 SVGEGT. V lost 6 bases and J 4 bases, leaving 13 bases between the germline ends. The CDR3 covers 13 residues. This chain's CDR3 is CASRKDGVYEQYF. The CDR3 DNA follows: TGTGCCAGCAGAAAGGACGGAGTTTACGAGCAGTACTTC.

This clonotype has more than one count but fewer than ten. The chain combines TRBV27 with TRBJ1-6; no firm D call. The V end lost 3 bases, the J end lost 10 bases, and 10 bases lay between the germline ends. CDR3 length: 13 amino acids. The V gene's germline CDR1 is MNHEY and CDR2 SMNVEV (reference sequence). The CDR3: CASSLNGRSPLHF. The DNA of the CDR3 is TGTGCCAGCAGTTTGAACGGGAGATCACCCCTCCACTTT.

J is TRBJ2-2 and V is TRBV4-2; D is perhaps TRBD2 (5 bases). The CDR3 consists of 15 residues. The V end lost 0 bases, the J end lost 5 bases, and 10 bases lay between the germline ends. Germline CDR1 is LGHNA and CDR2 is YNFKEQ. CDR3 coding DNA: TGTGCCAGCAGCCAAGATCGATCGGGAACCGGGGAGCTGTTTTTT. Protein sequence: CASSQDRSGTGELFF.

This clonotype was seen a single time. The rearrangement links TRBV20-1 to TRBJ2-7, with TRBD2 identical over 12 bases. Germline V gene sequence: CDR1 DFQATT, CDR2 SNEGSKA (reference sequence). The CDR3 totals 15 residues. With V trimmed by 2 bases and J by 1 base, 3 bases remained unmatched. The CDR3 sequence is CSARTSGGLSYEQYF. DNA of the CDR3: TGCAGTGCTAGAACTAGCGGGGGGCTATCCTACGAGCAGTACTTC.

The chain combines TRBV29-1 with TRBJ2-3; possibly TRBD2 for D (5 bases). The CDR3 totals 12 residues. The germline V gene encodes CDR1 SQVTM and CDR2 ANQGSEA. V was cut by 7 bases and J by 2 bases, with 10 bases left in between. CDR3 sequence reads: CSGGLYTDTQYF. For the CDR3, the DNA is TGCAGCGGAGGACTCTACACAGATACGCAGTATTTT.

This chain joins TRBV4-1 and TRBJ1-6; the D gene is possibly TRBD1 (5 bases). Trimming pared 4 bases from V and 9 bases from J, leaving 22 bases between. Germline CDR1 MGHRA, CDR2 YSYEKL. The CDR3 sequence is 17 residues long. CDR3 nucleotides: TGCGCCAGCAGCCGAGAAGGGACTGCCGTGGGGGGTTCACCCCTCCACTTT. Protein product: CASSREGTAVGGSPLHF.

V is TRBV5-1 and J is TRBJ2-7; 7 bases match TRBD1. From germline, CDR1 is SGHRS and CDR2 YFSETQ. J was trimmed by 2 bases and V by 1 base; bases with no gene match: 6. The CDR3 is 15 residues long. The CDR3 protein is CASSLLGTAPYEQYF. CDR3 DNA: TGCGCCAGCAGCTTGCTCGGGACAGCCCCCTACGAGCAGTACTTC.

Ten or more counts support this clonotype. The gene calls are TRBV7-2 and TRBJ1-5; D is unresolved. Germline V gene data show CDR1 as SGHTA and CDR2 as FQGNSA. Deletions cut 1 base from V and 4 bases from J, with 11 bases between. The CDR3 runs 15 residues. The CDR3 protein is CASSLVLGGNQPQHF. The CDR3 DNA follows: TGTGCCAGCAGCTTAGTTCTGGGAGGAAATCAGCCCCAGCATTTT. The full variable domain, rest sourced from reference TRBV7-2 and TRBJ1-5, is GAGVSQSPSNKVTEKGKDVELRCDPISGHTALYWYRQSLGQGLEFLIYFQGNSAPDKSGLPSDRFSAERTGGSVSTLTIQRTQQEDSAVYLCASSLVLGGNQPQHFGDGTRLSIL.

The V gene is TRBV5-6, the J gene TRBJ2-7; tentative D call: TRBD2 (5 bases). Deletions cut 0 bases from V and 4 bases from J, with 14 bases between. The CDR3 loop spans 15 amino acids. The germline gives CDR1 SGHDT, CDR2 YYEEEE. The CDR3 sequence is CASSLGGSGRYEQYF. The CDR3 coding sequence is TGTGCCAGCAGCTTGGGAGGGTCCGGTCGGTACGAGCAGTACTTC.

This chain connects TRBV7-2 to TRBJ1-6; tentatively, D is TRBD1 (6 bases). This CDR3 is built from 16 residues. Germline V gene lookup returns CDR1 SGHTA and CDR2 FQGNSA. V lost 3 bases, J lost 7 bases, and 16 bases lay in between. Written as DNA, the CDR3 is TGTGCCAGCAGCTTCCCGGGACAATCACCGAATTCACCCCTCCACTTT. Its protein is CASSFPGQSPNSPLHF.

The rearrangement joins TRBV3-1 to TRBJ1-1; 8 bases fit TRBD1. Germline loops: CDR1 LGHDT, CDR2 YNNKEL (reference sequence). Germline trimming cut 3 bases from V and 5 bases from J; bases unmatched to any gene: 8. CDR3 length equals 15 residues. CDR3 sequence (DNA): TGTGCCAGCAGCCACACTGACAGGGGAGGAACTGAAGCTTTCTTT. This sequence encodes CASSHTDRGGTEAFF.

The sample holds a few counts of this clonotype. V is TRBV3-1 and J is TRBJ2-5, with TRBD2 matching 7 bases. Germline CDR1 LGHDT, CDR2 YNNKEL (reference sequence). The CDR3 sequence is 15 residues long. The V segment lost 2 bases and the J segment 3 bases; nucleotides outside the gene matches: 6. The CDR3 DNA is TGTGCCAGCAGCCAATCCCCCCTAGCGGAAGAGACCCAGTACTTC. It is translated as CASSQSPLAEETQYF.

A note on this clonotype: Relative to the germline gene, one junction end is altered; a read error may explain this. The rearrangement uses TRBV7-9 and TRBJ1-1; D is undetermined. CDR1 and CDR2 (germline): SEHNR, FQNEAQ (reference sequence). The CDR3 is 14 amino acids. The CDR3 DNA follows: TGTGCCAGCAGCAGGGAGTTGAGAAACACTAAAGCTTTCTTT. Translation gives CASSRELRNTKAFF.

This clonotype has just one count. The chain couples TRBV20-1 to TRBJ2-7, with a tentative D call TRBD2 (6 bases). The CDR3 extends over 12 amino acids. Germline V gene data show CDR1 as DFQATT and CDR2 as SNEGSKA (reference sequence). Trimming took off 3 bases at V and 10 bases at J, with 16 bases between the two ends. The CDR3 DNA reads as TGCAGTGCTAGTGATCGGGGGATGGGACAGTACTTC. This translates into CSASDRGMGQYF.

This clonotype was counted only a few times. This chain connects TRBV4-2 to TRBJ2-5; D uncertain. This CDR3 has 15 residues. The germline V gene has CDR1 LGHNA and CDR2 YNFKEQ. V lost 4 bases, J lost 5 bases, and 17 bases lay in between. CDR3 region: CASSPSHERRETQYF. In nucleotides, the CDR3 is TGTGCCAGCAGCCCCTCACATGAGAGGCGGGAGACCCAGTACTTC.

V and J are TRBV20-1 and TRBJ2-3; D unresolved. The CDR3 runs 13 residues. Trimming pared 6 bases from V and 2 bases from J, leaving 12 bases between. Per germline, CDR1 DFQATT and CDR2 SNEGSKA (reference sequence). In DNA, the CDR3 is TGCAGTGCCTGGGTCCCCATCACAGATACGCAGTATTTT. This encodes CSAWVPITDTQYF.

The chain has TRBV7-2 and TRBJ2-3, with a weak D call TRBD1 (8 bases). Looked up from germline, CDR1 is SGHTA and CDR2 is FQGNSA. The CDR3 is made up of 16 amino acids. V gave up 5 bases and J gave up 1 base, with 16 bases separating them. CDR3 sequence (DNA): TGTGCCAGCAGCCCACAGGGGGGGGGAGGCACAGATACGCAGTATTTT. Residues: CASSPQGGGGTDTQYF.

This clonotype showed up just a few times. J is TRBJ2-7 and V is TRBV12-3 or TRBV12-4; a possible D gene is TRBD2 (6 bases). The DNA end is more similar to TRBJ2-5, so the J call may be wrong. The CDR3 sequence is 14 residues long. The CDR3 DNA is TGTGCCAGCAGTTCCGTAGGAGGGGAAGAGACCCAGTACTTC. Protein product: CASSSVGGEETQYF.

The rearrangement joins TRBV10-3 to TRBJ1-2, with 7 bases aligning to TRBD1. The CDR3 is made up of 15 amino acids. Germline V gene lookup returns CDR1 ENHRY and CDR2 SYGVKD. With 5 bases clipped from V and 2 bases from J, the junction kept 8 bases outside the gene matches. The CDR3 loop is CAISQTGYLNYGYTF. CDR3 nucleotide sequence: TGTGCCATCAGTCAGACAGGGTACCTAAACTATGGCTACACCTTC.